The clone carrying this TCR beta chain was seen a handful of times. Among ophthalmopathy patients, the Clinical Activity Score reached at least 3, the NOSPECS grade reached at least 4, and duration remained under 3 months. It was uncontrolled infection, other autoimmune disease, pregnancy or lactation that excluded patients. Based on clinical symptoms, serum thyroxine and TRAb, thyroid ultrasound and orbital computed tomography, diagnoses were reached. The germline gives CDR1 SGHTS, CDR2 YDEGEE. Germline trimming cut 2 bases from V and 2 bases from J; bases unmatched to any gene: 3. This CDR3 comprises 14 residues. The data stem from a study of T cells in Graves' hyperthyroidism and ophthalmopathy. Background on the study: Peripheral blood was drawn at first diagnosis, prior to all treatment.

Authors of the study amplified TCR beta CDR3 regions from RNA transcripts. Using the HTBI primer set, a first-round RT-PCR was run on the TCR CDR3. TCRdb re-derived calls from the multiplex PCR reads in MiXCR, one entry per CDR3 protein. The sample includes 450,000 to 650,000 distinct CDR3 sequences, 14% seen only once; the top ten take roughly 7.1%. The receptor comes from a woman between 18 and 30 years old with Graves' ophthalmopathy. The V and J genes are TRBV5-8 and TRBJ1-2; TRBD1 agrees at 7 bases. The sample taken for sequencing was blood. As DNA, the CDR3 is TGTGCCAGCAGCTTCGGACAGGAGAACTATGGCTACACCTTC. Amino acids: CASSFGQENYGYTF.